One and the same sample provided the 25 T cell receptor beta chains below, sequenced in a study of beta chain features in type 1 diabetes. The authors reverse transcribed all of the isolated RNA, so sequencing captured expressed TCRB transcripts. Data came from immunoSEQ multiplex PCR; TCRdb stores just in-frame clones and leaves some out. This table holds more than 350,000 clones, approximately 10% found once. Sequenced material: naive CD4+ T cells from blood. The receptors were sampled from a woman aged 18-29 years in good health.

The chain links TRBV7-8 to TRBJ2-2, with D uncertain. With 5 bases removed from V and 7 bases from J, the gap between germline ends came to 17 bases. The CDR3 has 15 residues. CDR1 SGHVS and CDR2 FQNEAQ come from the germline V gene. The CDR3 DNA reads as TGTGCCAGCAGCCCACGAACCGGTTCCGGCGGGGAGCTGTTTTTT. Translating it yields CASSPRTGSGGELFF.

This clone was detected a few times. The chain carries TRBV4-3 and TRBJ2-5, with TRBD2 matching 14 bases. This CDR3 region has 18 residues. Germline V lookup: CDR1 LGHNA, CDR2 YSLEER. The ends lost 0 bases at V and 3 bases at J; junction bases unmatched: 6. CDR3 nucleotide sequence: TGCGCCAGCAGCCAAGATCGCGGACTAGCGGGGGGAAAAGAGACCCAGTACTTC. This sequence encodes CASSQDRGLAGGKETQYF.

This clone was observed a handful of times. The chain is built from TRBV6-5 and TRBJ1-4; no clear D gene. Germline V gene data show CDR1 as MNHEY and CDR2 as SVGAGI. The CDR3 has 15 amino acids. V lost 6 bases and J lost 2, with 13 bases in between. CDR3 loop: CASSQIDRTNEKLFF. The CDR3 DNA reads as TGTGCCAGCAGCCAAATCGATAGGACTAATGAAAAACTGTTTTTT.

V is TRBV7-9 and J is TRBJ2-7; the D is unclear. In germline, CDR1 is SEHNR, CDR2 FQNEAQ (reference sequence). V gave up 4 bases and J gave up 0 bases, with 4 bases separating them. The CDR3 sequence is 12 residues long. As DNA, the CDR3 is TGTGCCAGCAGCTATAACTCCTACGAGCAGTACGTC. Residues: CASSYNSYEQYV.

About this clone itself: A much larger clone lies a single base off, so this may be a read error. The CDR3 DNA is TGTGCCAGCAGCTACTACAATGAGCAGTTCTTC. Amino acids: CASSYYNEQFF. The chain carries TRBV14 and TRBJ2-1; D remains unclear. The CDR3 is 11 residues long. Trimming left V 5 bases short and J 3 bases short, with 2 bases between. Germline CDR1 is SGHDN and CDR2 is FVKESK.

The rearrangement uses TRBV12-5 and TRBJ1-2; TRBD1 aligns across 7 bases. Germline CDR1 reads LGHNT; CDR2 reads FRNRAP. J gave up 8 bases and V 2 bases, and 14 bases lay outside the gene matches. CDR3 length: 16 amino acids. The CDR3 sequence: CASGLPQTGASGGYTF. The DNA of the CDR3 is TGTGCTAGTGGTTTGCCCCAAACAGGGGCTTCGGGAGGCTACACCTTC.

This clone appeared a few times. Other DNA sequences in the sample encode the same CDR3. This chain joins TRBV18 and TRBJ2-3, with no clear D. This CDR3 is 13 amino acids long. Trimming removed 0 bases from V and 3 bases from J, with 4 bases in between. Germline V lookup: CDR1 KGHSH, CDR2 LQKENI. This CDR3 reads CASSPPGTDTQYF. The CDR3 bases are TGTGCCAGCTCACCACCGGGGACAGATACGCAGTATTTT.

This clone was observed a handful of times. The chain couples TRBV2 to TRBJ2-1; maybe TRBD2 (7 bases). The germline V and J ends were trimmed by 8 bases and 4 bases, with 12 bases remaining between them. From germline, CDR1 is SNHLY and CDR2 FYNNEI. The CDR3 spans 13 residues. The CDR3 loop reads CASEGGGYNEQFF. CDR3 bases: TGTGCCAGCGAAGGGGGGGGATACAATGAGCAGTTCTTC.

In this sample, this clone turned up once. The chain has TRBV29-1 and TRBJ1-2; D call uncertain. Germline-derived CDR1 and CDR2 are SQVTM and ANQGSEA. This CDR3 region has 12 residues. V dropped 5 bases and J dropped 0 bases, with 7 bases sitting between them. In DNA, the CDR3 is TGCAGCGTTTACAGAGCTAACTATGGCTACACCTTC. Translated: CSVYRANYGYTF. Looking up the rest from reference TRBV29-1 and TRBJ1-2 gives the full variable domain: SAVISQKPSRDICQRGTSLTIQCQVDSQVTMMFWYRQQPGQSLTLIATANQGSEATYESGFVIDKFPISRPNLTFSTLTVSNMSPEDSSIYLCSVYRANYGYTFGSGTRLTVV.

This clone showed up many times. The rearrangement links TRBV28 to TRBJ1-2, with 9 positions matching TRBD1. Germline V lookup: CDR1 MDHEN, CDR2 SYDVKM. There are 13 residues in the CDR3. The junction had 1 base not matched to a gene; V was cut back by 4 bases and J by 4 bases. Written as DNA, the CDR3 is TGTGCCAGCAGTTCACAGGGGGCCTATGGCTACACCTTC. This sequence encodes CASSSQGAYGYTF.

In this sample, this clone turned up many times. The V gene is TRBV2, the J gene TRBJ2-1, with D hard to call. Germline V lookup: CDR1 SNHLY, CDR2 FYNNEI. The CDR3 has 14 amino acids. Trimming removed 6 bases at V and 0 bases at J, with 9 bases between. The CDR3 DNA follows: TGTGCCAGCAGGTACAGTGGCTCCTACAATGAGCAGTTCTTC. Its translation: CASRYSGSYNEQFF.

A single count supports this clone. V and J are TRBV6-5 and TRBJ2-5, with a possible D match to TRBD1 (6 bases). CDR1 and CDR2 from the germline V gene are MNHEY and SVGAGI. This CDR3 spans 13 amino acids. Trimming stripped 6 bases from V and 1 base from J, with 9 bases between. The CDR3 loop is CASSGTIQETQYF. CDR3 in DNA: TGTGCCAGCAGCGGGACAATCCAAGAGACCCAGTACTTC.

The chain's CDR3 is CASSPGRNSNQPQHF. The CDR3 region has the DNA TGTGCCAGCTCACCAGGACGGAATAGCAATCAGCCCCAGCATTTT. The V gene is TRBV18, the J gene TRBJ1-5, with unresolved D. Trimming shortened V by 2 bases and J by 0 bases, and 8 bases separated the two germline ends. The length of the CDR3 is 15 residues. Germline CDR1 KGHSH, CDR2 LQKENI.

In its sample, this clone was seen a few times. The chain has TRBV7-6 and TRBJ1-1; D may be TRBD1 (5 bases). CDR3 length: 13 residues. V gave up 1 base and J gave up 4 bases, with 7 bases separating them. Germline V gene lookup returns CDR1 SGHVS and CDR2 FNYEAQ. CDR3 protein: CASSLGGSTEAFF. CDR3 nucleotide sequence: TGTGCCAGCAGCTTAGGGGGCTCCACTGAAGCTTTCTTT.

This clone appeared a few times. The V gene is TRBV14, the J gene TRBJ1-1, with TRBD1 identical over 11 bases. The trim removed 4 bases at V and 6 bases at J, leaving 13 bases unmatched. The CDR3 loop spans 17 amino acids. CDR1 is SGHDN, CDR2 FVKESK, per germline. CDR3 DNA: TGTGCCAGCAGCCCACCCTGGACAGGGGGCGTGAGCTCTGAAGCTTTCTTT. This translates into CASSPPWTGGVSSEAFF.

This clone was seen a few times. The chain uses TRBV7-2 and TRBJ2-1; 9 bases agree with TRBD1. J was trimmed by 2 bases and V by 5 bases; bases with no gene match: 4. The CDR3 covers 15 residues. Germline V gene data show CDR1 as SGHTA and CDR2 as FQGNSA. The CDR3 is CASSPRTGAYNEQFF. In nucleotides, the CDR3 is TGTGCCAGCAGCCCTCGGACAGGGGCCTACAATGAGCAGTTCTTC.

The table lists this clone with a few counts. The chain combines TRBV29-1 with TRBJ1-5; TRBD1 is a possible D gene (5 bases). Per the germline V gene, CDR1 is SQVTM and CDR2 is ANQGSEA. The CDR3 extends over 13 amino acids. Trimming shortened V by 5 bases and J by 1 base, and 9 bases separated the two germline ends. CDR3 protein: CSVLWGSNQPQHF. The DNA of the CDR3 is TGCAGCGTTTTGTGGGGGAGCAATCAGCCCCAGCATTTT.

This clone was seen a handful of times. J is TRBJ2-7 and V is TRBV7-2, with TRBD2 matching 11 bases. The CDR3 extends over 15 amino acids. Germline CDR1 SGHTA, CDR2 FQGNSA. V dropped 1 base and J dropped 9; count of bases not matched to a gene: 8. The CDR3 loop reads CASSLVLAGGGGQYF. The CDR3 nucleotides read TGTGCCAGCAGCTTAGTCCTAGCGGGAGGCGGCGGGCAGTACTTC.

As to this clone: The junction does not match germline at one end; this may be a read error. The V and J genes are TRBV23-1 and TRBJ2-7; TRBD2 matches at 8 bases. TRBV23-1 is labeled an ORF, and its function is uncertain. The CDR3 is made up of 13 amino acids. Here the CDR3 reads CASSQYPTGTSGF. As DNA, the CDR3 is TGCGCCAGCAGTCAGTACCCCACCGGGACTAGTGGCTTC.

There are a few counts of this clone. This chain connects TRBV18 to TRBJ2-3; tentative D call: TRBD1 (6 bases). The germline gives CDR1 KGHSH, CDR2 LQKENI. CDR3 size: 16 residues. Deletions cut 3 bases from V and 2 bases from J, with 15 bases between. The CDR3: CASSPGAGTFTDTQYF. The CDR3 bases are TGTGCCAGCTCACCGGGGGCTGGGACCTTCACAGATACGCAGTATTTT.

The chain couples TRBV15 to TRBJ2-1; maybe TRBD2 (6 bases). Germline V gene data show CDR1 as LNHNV and CDR2 as YYDKDF (reference sequence). The CDR3 totals 14 residues. Trimming shortened V by 5 bases and J by 5 bases, and 13 bases separated the two germline ends. The CDR3 protein is CATSLRLADNEQFF. CDR3 coding DNA: TGTGCCACCAGCTTACGCTTAGCGGACAATGAGCAGTTCTTC. The full variable domain, completed using reference TRBV15 and TRBJ2-1, is DAMVIQNPRYQVTQFGKPVTLSCSQTLNHNVMYWYQQKSSQAPKLLFHYYDKDFNNEADTPDNFQSRRPNTSFCFLDIRSPGLGDTAMYLCATSLRLADNEQFFGPGTRLTVL.

This chain uses TRBV7-3 with TRBJ2-5, with D hard to call. V dropped 2 bases and J dropped 2 bases, with 9 bases sitting between them. This CDR3 contains 14 residues. Germline loops: CDR1 SGHTA, CDR2 FQGTGA. The CDR3 loop is CASSLSPGQETQYF. The CDR3 DNA reads as TGTGCCAGCAGCTTATCTCCGGGTCAAGAGACCCAGTACTTC.

The rearrangement links TRBV7-9 to TRBJ2-2; TRBD1 agrees at 9 bases. CDR3 length: 15 residues. In germline, CDR1 is SEHNR, CDR2 FQNEAQ (reference sequence). Trimming cost V 1 base and J 5 bases; bases outside gene matches: 2. CDR3 sequence reads: CASSLGDRATGELFF. CDR3 nucleotides: TGTGCCAGCAGCTTAGGGGACAGGGCGACCGGGGAGCTGTTTTTT.

The V and J genes are TRBV7-2 and TRBJ2-2, with D maybe TRBD2 (5 bases). This CDR3 has 12 amino acids. Germline CDR1 and CDR2: SGHTA and FQGNSA. The V and J ends lost 1 base and 9 bases respectively, with 6 bases between them. The CDR3 DNA reads TGTGCCAGCAGCTTAGTAGCGCGGGAGCTGTTTTTT. This sequence encodes CASSLVARELFF.

A few counts support this clone. This sequence joins TRBV18 and TRBJ1-5, with D possibly matching TRBD1 (5 bases). The CDR3 is made up of 15 amino acids. V lost 1 base, J lost 6 bases, and 13 bases lay in between. CDR1 and CDR2 (germline): KGHSH, LQKENI. The CDR3 sequence is CASSPLVGDGQPQHF. CDR3 in DNA: TGTGCCAGCTCACCACTTGTGGGGGACGGTCAGCCCCAGCATTTT.